This note documents a single TCR beta chain sequence. The same CDR3 arises from other DNA sequences in this sample as well. The assay was immunoSEQ multiplex PCR, and TCRdb's table has in-frame clones only and misses some. The sample holds more than 75,000 clones; 80% to 90% are singletons and the top ten take about 0.32%. Germline V gives CDR1 SGDLS, CDR2 YYNGEE. This CDR3 has 15 residues. V lost 0 bases and J lost 7, with 14 bases in between. This entry belongs to a study of OX40 agonist ivuxolimab in advanced cancers. Across the whole study: Patients in the trial were receiving intravenous ivuxolimab every 2 weeks, at doses of 0.01 to 10 mg/kg.

The source of this sequence is an adult with an advanced solid tumor such as melanoma, head and neck, liver or kidney cancer. This chain connects TRBV9 to TRBJ2-1; possible D gene TRBD2, 5 bases. Specimen: CD4+ or CD8+ T cells sorted from blood, collected in a trial of the OX40 agonist ivuxolimab. The DNA for the CDR3 is TGTGCCAGCAGCGTAGAAGGAGGCCGTCGTAATGAGCAGTTCTTC. Translated, it gives CASSVEGGRRNEQFF.